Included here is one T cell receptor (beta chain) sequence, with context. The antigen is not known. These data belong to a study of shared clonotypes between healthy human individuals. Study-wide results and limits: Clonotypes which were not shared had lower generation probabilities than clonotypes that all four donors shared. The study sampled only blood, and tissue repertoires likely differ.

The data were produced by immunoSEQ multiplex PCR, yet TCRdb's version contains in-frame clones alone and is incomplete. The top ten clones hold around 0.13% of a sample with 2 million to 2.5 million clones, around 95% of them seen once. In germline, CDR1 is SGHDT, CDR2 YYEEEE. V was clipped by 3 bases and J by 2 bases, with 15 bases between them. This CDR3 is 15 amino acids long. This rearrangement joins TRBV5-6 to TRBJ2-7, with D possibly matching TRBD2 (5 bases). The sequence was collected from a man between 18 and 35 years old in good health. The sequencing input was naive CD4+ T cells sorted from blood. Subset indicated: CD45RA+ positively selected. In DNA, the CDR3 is TGTGCCAGCAGCTACTCTCGCAGGACTCCCTACGAGCAGTACTTC. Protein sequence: CASSYSRRTPYEQYF.